A single TCR beta chain is shown here with its context. Its target is unknown. These data are taken from a study of cytomegalovirus exposure and HLA in healthy donors. General study findings and limits: Cytomegalovirus status was reportedly diagnosed by the classifier with high sensitivity and specificity. The study reported that TCR beta sequences accurately predicted HLA-A and HLA-B alleles in most subjects. As confirmed in vitro, a few CMV-associated chains were specific for CMV antigens.

The PCR was carried out with 60 Vbeta primers and 13 Jbeta primers. Method: immunoSEQ multiplex PCR; TCRdb's copy keeps in-frame clones and lacks some. The data show about 190,000 clones, with about 69% seen just once and over 4% held by the top ten. Germline assignment: CDR1 SGHDT and CDR2 YYEEEE. V was pared by 1 base and J by 5 bases, with 9 bases between. The CDR3 has 13 amino acids. This TCR was sampled from a man aged 30 to 45 in good health and CMV-seropositive. Specimen: PBMCs. The chain links TRBV5-6 to TRBJ2-5, with D possibly TRBD2 on 5 matching bases. Here the CDR3 DNA reads TGTGCCAGCAGCTTGCCGGGAAGGGAGACCCAGTACTTC. Translated, it gives CASSLPGRETQYF.